A selection of T cell receptor beta chains follows, all from one sample in a study of T-cell reconstitution after alpha-beta-depleted transplantation in children. Each CDR3 protein is one row after TCRdb ran MiXCR on the PCR reads. The sample yields roughly 500,000 distinct CDR3 sequences, about a sixth seen once. Source: PBMCs from the stem cell graft donor, taken from the stem cell graft. These receptors originate from a human donor who donated a stem cell graft to a child with acute lymphoblastic leukemia. CDR3s include the opening cysteine and the closing phenylalanine or tryptophan. D genes are given only for firm matches. Clone sizes are given selectively: once, few, many, or a class where the clone is expanded.

CDR3 DNA: TGTGCCAGCAGCTTAGCGGGGCAGGGGAGCAATCAGCCCCAGCATTTT
CDR3 protein: CASSLAGQGSNQPQHF
clone size: .
D gene: .
V gene: TRBV7-9
J gene: TRBJ1-5

CDR3 DNA: TGTGCCAGCAGTCCGCGGGGGCCGGGTACGCAGTATTTT
CDR3 protein: CASSPRGPGTQYF
clone size: .
D gene: .
V gene: TRBV27
J gene: TRBJ2-3

CDR3 DNA: TGCAGTGCTAGAGATGGGATAGCGGTACCCACAGATACGCAGTATTTT
CDR3 protein: CSARDGIAVPTDTQYF
clone size: few
D gene: .
V gene: TRBV20-1
J gene: TRBJ2-3

CDR3 DNA: TGTGCCAGCAGCCGTAATAACAGGGGGCTAGGGGGTCACTTCTTC
CDR3 protein: CASSRNNRGLGGHFF
clone size: few
D gene: TRBD1
V gene: TRBV6-5
J gene: TRBJ2-1

CDR3 DNA: TGCGCCAGCAGCCAAACTCCGGGGTCCGGGGAGCTGTTTTTT
CDR3 protein: CASSQTPGSGELFF
clone size: .
D gene: .
V gene: TRBV4-1
J gene: TRBJ2-2

CDR3 DNA: TGTGCCAGCAGCTTAGCGATGGCCACTGAAGCTTTCTTT
CDR3 protein: CASSLAMATEAFF
clone size: .
D gene: .
V gene: TRBV7-9
J gene: TRBJ1-1

CDR3 DNA: TGTGCCAGTACCCCCGTCGGGAATCAGCCCCAGCATTTT
CDR3 protein: CASTPVGNQPQHF
clone size: .
D gene: .
V gene: TRBV19
J gene: TRBJ1-5

CDR3 DNA: TGTGCCATCAGTGAGTCGCCTCCGGGAGTAATCGCCGGGGAGCTGTTTTTT
CDR3 protein: CAISESPPGVIAGELFF
clone size: .
D gene: .
V gene: TRBV10-3
J gene: TRBJ2-2

CDR3 DNA: TGTGCCAGCAGCTACGATACTGAAGCTTTCTTT
CDR3 protein: CASSYDTEAFF
clone size: few
D gene: .
V gene: TRBV7-2
J gene: TRBJ1-1

CDR3 DNA: TGTGCCAGCAGCTTACCAGGGGCTAGCACAGATACGCAGTATTTT
CDR3 protein: CASSLPGASTDTQYF
clone size: .
D gene: .
V gene: TRBV7-6
J gene: TRBJ2-3

CDR3 DNA: TGCAGTGCTTTTCTGGGGAACACTGAAGCTTTCTTT
CDR3 protein: CSAFLGNTEAFF
clone size: .
D gene: .
V gene: TRBV20-1
J gene: TRBJ1-1

CDR3 DNA: TGCAGTGCTGGACAGGGGGCGCGTAGCAATCAGCCCCAGCATTTT
CDR3 protein: CSAGQGARSNQPQHF
clone size: .
D gene: TRBD1
V gene: TRBV20-1
J gene: TRBJ1-5

CDR3 DNA: TGTGCCAGCAGCGTAGGCTACCGGGCTGCCTCAAAGAATGAGCAGTTCTTC
CDR3 protein: CASSVGYRAASKNEQFF
clone size: .
D gene: .
V gene: TRBV9
J gene: TRBJ2-1

CDR3 DNA: TGTGCCAGCGCCGTGAGCTCCTACGAGCAGTACTTC
CDR3 protein: CASAVSSYEQYF
clone size: .
D gene: .
V gene: TRBV2
J gene: TRBJ2-7

CDR3 DNA: TGTGCCAGCAGCGCTGGGACTAGCGTGGCCGGGGAGCTGTTTTTT
CDR3 protein: CASSAGTSVAGELFF
clone size: few
D gene: TRBD2
V gene: TRBV9
J gene: TRBJ2-2

CDR3 DNA: TGCAGTGCTGGACGGCGGGAGGACCCAAACATTCAGTACTTC
CDR3 protein: CSAGRREDPNIQYF
clone size: few
D gene: TRBD2
V gene: TRBV20-1
J gene: TRBJ2-4

CDR3 DNA: TGTGCCAGCAGCTTGGGGGGACCTCAGAATGAGCAGTTCTTC
CDR3 protein: CASSLGGPQNEQFF
clone size: .
D gene: .
V gene: TRBV7-2
J gene: TRBJ2-1

CDR3 DNA: TGCAGTGCTAGAGATCAGGTGCGGACTAGCTCCTACGAGCAGTACTTC
CDR3 protein: CSARDQVRTSSYEQYF
clone size: few
D gene: TRBD2
V gene: TRBV20-1
J gene: TRBJ2-7

CDR3 DNA: TGTGCCAGCAGTACGACTAGCGGGAGAACAGATACGCAGTATTTT
CDR3 protein: CASSTTSGRTDTQYF
clone size: few
D gene: TRBD2
V gene: TRBV12-3/TRBV12-4
J gene: TRBJ2-3

CDR3 DNA: TGTGCCAGCCACTTCGGACTAGCGGGGAATGAGCAGTTCTTC
CDR3 protein: CASHFGLAGNEQFF
clone size: .
D gene: TRBD2
V gene: TRBV10-3
J gene: TRBJ2-1

CDR3 DNA: TGCAGTGCCGGCAGCGGGAGCGAGCTGTTTTTT
CDR3 protein: CSAGSGSELFF
clone size: .
D gene: TRBD2
V gene: TRBV20-1
J gene: TRBJ2-2

CDR3 DNA: TGCAGCGTTGAAGATCCAGAGGACAAAAACATTCAGTACTTC
CDR3 protein: CSVEDPEDKNIQYF
clone size: few
D gene: .
V gene: TRBV29-1
J gene: TRBJ2-4

CDR3 DNA: TGTGCCAGCAGCTTGGGACTAGCGTCACATCAAGAGACCCAGTACTTC
CDR3 protein: CASSLGLASHQETQYF
clone size: .
D gene: TRBD2
V gene: TRBV7-9
J gene: TRBJ2-5

CDR3 DNA: TGTGCCAGCAGTTTAAAGGAACAGCCCCAGCATTTT
CDR3 protein: CASSLKEQPQHF
clone size: few
D gene: .
V gene: TRBV12-3/TRBV12-4
J gene: TRBJ1-5

CDR3 DNA: TGTGCCAGCAGTTTCCTGGCAGGGAGCTCCTACAATGAGCAGTTCTTC
CDR3 protein: CASSFLAGSSYNEQFF
clone size: .
D gene: .
V gene: TRBV27
J gene: TRBJ2-1

CDR3 DNA: TGCGCCAGCATGGACATGATGAACACTGAAGCTTTCTTT
CDR3 protein: CASMDMMNTEAFF
clone size: .
D gene: .
V gene: TRBV5-1
J gene: TRBJ1-1

CDR3 DNA: TGTGCCAGCTCACCAGGACTCTCAGAGACCCAGTACTTC
CDR3 protein: CASSPGLSETQYF
clone size: few
D gene: .
V gene: TRBV18
J gene: TRBJ2-5

CDR3 DNA: TGTGCCAGCAGCGCTACCATAGCGGGAGGGCCGGGAGAGACCCAGTACTTC
CDR3 protein: CASSATIAGGPGETQYF
clone size: few
D gene: TRBD2
V gene: TRBV7-9
J gene: TRBJ2-5

CDR3 DNA: TGTGCCAGCAGCCCCAAGGCGAGCCTAACTAATGAAAAACTGTTTTTT
CDR3 protein: CASSPKASLTNEKLFF
clone size: .
D gene: .
V gene: TRBV7-9
J gene: TRBJ1-4

CDR3 DNA: TGTGCCAGCAACGGACTAGCGGGAGGCGCTAAAAACATTCAGTACTTC
CDR3 protein: CASNGLAGGAKNIQYF
clone size: many
D gene: TRBD2
V gene: TRBV12-3/TRBV12-4
J gene: TRBJ2-4

CDR3 DNA: TGTGCCAGCTCACCGGCCGGCCACCAAGAGACCCAGTACTTC
CDR3 protein: CASSPAGHQETQYF
clone size: .
D gene: .
V gene: TRBV18
J gene: TRBJ2-5

CDR3 DNA: TGTGCCAGCAAGGGACTGGGCTATGGCTACACCTTC
CDR3 protein: CASKGLGYGYTF
clone size: .
D gene: .
V gene: TRBV12-3/TRBV12-4
J gene: TRBJ1-2

CDR3 DNA: TGCAGTGCCCAGACTAGCGGGAGATCCAGTCCCTACGAGCAGTACTTC
CDR3 protein: CSAQTSGRSSPYEQYF
clone size: few
D gene: TRBD2
V gene: TRBV20-1
J gene: TRBJ2-7

CDR3 DNA: TGTGCCAGCAGCCTTGACAGGGGGCGAGGCACTGAAGCTTTCTTT
CDR3 protein: CASSLDRGRGTEAFF
clone size: many
D gene: TRBD1
V gene: TRBV6-1
J gene: TRBJ1-1

CDR3 DNA: TGTGCCAGCAGCTCGACCCCCCGTCCTGGCTCCTACAATGAGCAGTTCTTC
CDR3 protein: CASSSTPRPGSYNEQFF
clone size: once
D gene: .
V gene: TRBV7-9
J gene: TRBJ2-1

CDR3 DNA: TGTGCCAGCAGCCTAGGGGACGGGACTAGCGGCCTAAATTTTGGGTACGAGCAGTACTTC
CDR3 protein: CASSLGDGTSGLNFGYEQYF
clone size: .
D gene: TRBD2
V gene: TRBV3-1
J gene: TRBJ2-7

CDR3 DNA: TGTGCCAGCAGCCCGCGGAGCGGGAGTATGTACGAGCAGTACTTC
CDR3 protein: CASSPRSGSMYEQYF
clone size: .
D gene: TRBD2
V gene: TRBV11-2
J gene: TRBJ2-7